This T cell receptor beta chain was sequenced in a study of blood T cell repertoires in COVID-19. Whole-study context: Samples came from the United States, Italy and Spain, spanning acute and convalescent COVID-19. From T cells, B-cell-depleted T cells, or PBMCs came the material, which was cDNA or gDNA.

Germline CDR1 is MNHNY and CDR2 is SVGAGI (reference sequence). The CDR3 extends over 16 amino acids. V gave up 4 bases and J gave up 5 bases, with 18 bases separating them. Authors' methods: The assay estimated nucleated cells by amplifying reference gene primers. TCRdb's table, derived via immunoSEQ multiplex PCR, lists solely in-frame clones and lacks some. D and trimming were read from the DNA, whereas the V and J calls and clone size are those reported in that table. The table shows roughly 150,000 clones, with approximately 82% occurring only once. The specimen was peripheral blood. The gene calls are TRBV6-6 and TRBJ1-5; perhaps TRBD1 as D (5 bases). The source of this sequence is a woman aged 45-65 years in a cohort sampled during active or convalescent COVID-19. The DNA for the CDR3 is TGTGCCAGCAGTTCGACCTGGACACCCTGGGATCAGCCCCAGCATTTT. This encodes CASSSTWTPWDQPQHF.